A selection of T cell receptor beta chains follows, all from one sample in a study of cytomegalovirus exposure and HLA in healthy donors. Using immunoSEQ multiplex PCR, the repertoire was profiled, and TCRdb retains in-frame clones only, with some absent. This table holds around 170,000 clones, about four fifths found once. Sequencing was done on a sample of PBMCs. The receptors derive from a woman aged 25 to 45 in good health and CMV-seronegative. Each CDR3 is given with its conserved first and last residue. Fields, in order: J gene, CDR3 length, V gene, D gene, clone size, CDR3 DNA, CDR3 protein. A D gene is named only where the DNA matches it firmly. A clone size is listed for some rows: how often the clone was seen (once, few, many), or a class if it is expanded.

TRBJ2-7,17,TRBV6-1,TRBD1,NA,TGTGCCAGCAGTGAAGCTCATTTTTTACAGGGGCCCTACGAGCAGTACTTC,CASSEAHFLQGPYEQYF
TRBJ1-1,13,TRBV10-1,TRBD1,NA,TGCGCCAGCAGTCACAGGGGACGGGGTGAAGCTTTCTTT,CASSHRGRGEAFF
TRBJ2-5,16,TRBV7-9,TRBD1,NA,TGTGCCAGCAGCCCTAGCCTGGGACAGCGCCAAGAGACCCAGTACTTC,CASSPSLGQRQETQYF
TRBJ1-2,13,TRBV7-2,TRBD1,NA,TGTGCCAGCAGTTTGGACAGGGAGCACGGCTACACCTTC,CASSLDREHGYTF
TRBJ2-6,16,TRBV19,NA,NA,TGTGCCAGTAGTTCGTCGATACTATCTGGGGCCAACGTCCTGACTTTC,CASSSSILSGANVLTF
TRBJ2-7,16,TRBV6-5,NA,NA,TGTGCCAGCAGTTACTTGGGCCCGGCCAGGGGTGGGGAGCAGTACTTC,CASSYLGPARGGEQYF
TRBJ1-2,15,TRBV5-1,TRBD1,NA,TGCGCCAGCAGCTTGGAGGACAGGGCGAACTATGGCTACACCTTC,CASSLEDRANYGYTF
TRBJ1-2,13,TRBV10-3,NA,NA,TGTGCCATCAGTCTCGACGGGGAAGGTGGCTACACCTTC,CAISLDGEGGYTF
TRBJ1-2,12,TRBV5-1,NA,NA,TGCGCCAGCAGCCGAGAGAGCTATGGCTACACCTTC,CASSRESYGYTF
TRBJ2-7,14,TRBV6-1,TRBD2,NA,TGTGCCAGCTGGTCAAGCGGGGGGGCCTACGAGCAGTACTTC,CASWSSGGAYEQYF
TRBJ2-1,14,TRBV7-9,TRBD1,NA,TGTGCCAGCAGCTTCGGGACAGGGGGCCGTCCGCAGTTCTTC,CASSFGTGGRPQFF
TRBJ2-1,14,TRBV18,NA,NA,TGTGCCAGCTCACCCTTTCAACACGACAATGAGCAGTTCTTC,CASSPFQHDNEQFF
TRBJ1-6,14,TRBV6-1,NA,NA,TGTGCCAGCAGTGAATCAGGGTATAATTCACCCCTCCACTTT,CASSESGYNSPLHF
TRBJ1-1,16,TRBV14,TRBD1,NA,TGTGCCAGCAGCCAACGACAGGGGGCTTTGAACACTGAAGCTTTCTTT,CASSQRQGALNTEAFF
TRBJ1-2,13,TRBV19,NA,NA,TGTGCCAGTACGTCAGGGGTTAACTATGGCTACACCTTC,CASTSGVNYGYTF
TRBJ1-1,14,TRBV9,NA,few,TGTGCCAGCAGCCCTATTACAGTCCCCACTGAAGCTTTCTTT,CASSPITVPTEAFF
TRBJ2-4,14,TRBV2,NA,NA,TGTGCCAGCAGTGCCTCGAGAGCCAAAAACATTCAGTACTTC,CASSASRAKNIQYF
TRBJ1-4,14,TRBV5-6,TRBD1,few,TGTGCCAGCAGCCCGGTGGGACAGGGAGAAAAACTGTTTTTT,CASSPVGQGEKLFF
TRBJ2-5,14,TRBV4-1,NA,NA,TGCGCCAGCAGCCAAGATACAGGTAAAGAGACCCAGTACTTC,CASSQDTGKETQYF
TRBJ2-5,14,TRBV10-3,NA,NA,TGTGCCATCAGGCGGGGGCTGGGCCAAGAGACCCAGTACTTC,CAIRRGLGQETQYF
TRBJ2-5,15,TRBV5-4,TRBD2,NA,TGTGCCAGCAGCCTTCAGGGCGGGGGGGCGGAGACCCAGTACTTC,CASSLQGGGAETQYF
TRBJ1-5,13,TRBV19,NA,once,TGTGCCAGTGGGGCAGGGAAAAAACAGCCCCAGCATTTT,CASGAGKKQPQHF